The 10 T cell receptor beta chains listed next were all sequenced from one sample in a study of blood T cell repertoires in COVID-19. The method was immunoSEQ multiplex PCR; TCRdb's version includes in-frame clones alone and lacks a portion of them. The sample includes around 250,000 clones, about nine tenths of them seen just once. Source material: PBMCs or T cells enriched from blood (not recorded which). These receptors originate from a human donor in a cohort exposed to, infected with or recovered from COVID-19 (not recorded which). The donor label of this sample is uncertain.

The V gene is TRBV2, the J gene TRBJ1-4, with 9 bases matching TRBD1. Germline V gene sequence: CDR1 SNHLY, CDR2 FYNNEI. This CDR3 region has 16 residues. Losses at the gene ends were 6 bases for V and 0 bases for J; bases not matched to a gene: 5. The CDR3 coding sequence is TGTGCCAGCAGGGGGGGACAGGGAACAACTAATGAAAAACTGTTTTTT. It encodes CASRGGQGTTNEKLFF.

This chain uses TRBV27 with TRBJ2-7, with 7 bases fitting TRBD1. CDR3 length: 13 amino acids. Germline values: CDR1 MNHEY, CDR2 SMNVEV (reference sequence). Trimming took 6 bases from V and 7 from J; bases not matched to a gene: 9. CDR3 sequence: CASSPTRGREQYF. The CDR3 DNA reads TGTGCCAGCAGCCCGACAAGGGGGCGGGAGCAGTACTTC.

In the case of this clone: Additional DNA sequences in this sample encode the identical CDR3. J is TRBJ1-1 and V is TRBV30; the D gene is possibly TRBD1 (6 bases). Germline lookup yields CDR1 GTSNPN and CDR2 SVGIG (reference sequence). The CDR3 is 13 residues long. Trimming removed 0 bases from V and 2 bases from J, with 7 bases in between. The CDR3 region is CAWSVGGNTEAFF. CDR3 nucleotide sequence: TGTGCCTGGAGTGTAGGGGGAAACACTGAAGCTTTCTTT. Full variable domain (missing parts from reference TRBV30 and TRBJ1-1): SQTIHQWPATLVQPVGSPLSLECTVEGTSNPNLYWYRQAAGRGLQLLFYSVGIGQISSEVPQNLSASRPQDRQFILSSKKLLLSDSGFYLCAWSVGGNTEAFFGQGTRLTVV.

The DNA of the CDR3 is TGCGCCAGCAGCTTGATAAATTCCCCGGGGTTACCCTATGGCTACACCTTC. This translates into CASSLINSPGLPYGYTF. V usage is TRBV5-1 and J usage is TRBJ1-2; D is uncertain. There are 17 residues in the CDR3. The V gene's germline CDR1 is SGHRS and CDR2 YFSETQ. The V gene lost 1 base and the J gene lost 4 bases, with 20 bases spanning the gap.

V gene TRBV6-4 combines with J gene TRBJ1-3, with unresolved D. The V gene's germline CDR1 is MRHNA and CDR2 SNTAGT. Trimming pared 6 bases from V and 0 bases from J, leaving 9 bases between. The CDR3 contains 14 residues. CDR3 sequence (DNA): TGTGCCAGCAGGGCAGAAGTCTCTGGAAACACCATATATTTT. It encodes CASRAEVSGNTIYF.

The chain combines TRBV25-1 with TRBJ1-2; tentative D call: TRBD1 (5 bases). Per germline, CDR1 MGHDK and CDR2 SYGVNS. This CDR3 has 15 residues. V was pared by 5 bases and J by 7 bases, with 20 bases between. CDR3 nucleotide sequence: TGTGCCAGCAGTCCTCTTGCAGGGCTGGGGGGTGGCTACACCTTC. This codes for CASSPLAGLGGGYTF.

The chain uses TRBV19 and TRBJ1-5; D is uncertain. The CDR3 consists of 12 residues. CDR1 and CDR2 from the germline V gene are LNHDA and SQIVND (reference sequence). V was trimmed by 8 bases and J by 3 bases, leaving 8 bases between them. This CDR3 reads CASEADNQPQHF. CDR3 bases: TGTGCCAGTGAGGCGGACAATCAGCCCCAGCATTTT.

This clone is a singleton in its sample. The chain links TRBV10-3 to TRBJ1-6; TRBD1 agrees at 9 bases. V lost 5 bases and J lost 10; bases outside the gene matches: 12. There are 16 residues in the CDR3. CDR1 is ENHRY and CDR2 is SYGVKD in the germline V gene. Written as DNA, the CDR3 is TGTGCCATCAGTCCGAACGGACAGGGGCGACAGTCACCCCTCCACTTT. Its protein is CAISPNGQGRQSPLHF.

V usage is TRBV18 and J usage is TRBJ1-2; the D is unclear. Germline V gene sequence: CDR1 KGHSH, CDR2 LQKENI. The CDR3 is made up of 15 amino acids. V lost 2 bases and J lost 5, with 15 bases in between. The CDR3 here is CASSPEGIRGYGYTF. DNA for the CDR3: TGTGCCAGCTCACCAGAGGGTATTCGAGGTTATGGCTACACCTTC. Full variable domain (remainder filled in from reference TRBV18 and TRBJ1-2): NAGVMQNPRHLVRRRGQEARLRCSPMKGHSHVYWYRQLPEEGLKFMVYLQKENIIDESGMPKERFSAEFPKEGPSILRIQQVVRGDSAAYFCASSPEGIRGYGYTFGSGTRLTVV.

The chain joins TRBV6-5 to TRBJ1-2; TRBD1 matches 8 bases. J gave up 4 bases and V 3 bases, and 10 bases lay outside the gene matches. CDR1 MNHEY and CDR2 SVGAGI come from the germline V gene. The CDR3 consists of 16 residues. CDR3 protein: CASSYYPGQAFYGYTF. The CDR3 DNA is TGTGCCAGCAGTTATTACCCGGGACAGGCTTTCTATGGCTACACCTTC.